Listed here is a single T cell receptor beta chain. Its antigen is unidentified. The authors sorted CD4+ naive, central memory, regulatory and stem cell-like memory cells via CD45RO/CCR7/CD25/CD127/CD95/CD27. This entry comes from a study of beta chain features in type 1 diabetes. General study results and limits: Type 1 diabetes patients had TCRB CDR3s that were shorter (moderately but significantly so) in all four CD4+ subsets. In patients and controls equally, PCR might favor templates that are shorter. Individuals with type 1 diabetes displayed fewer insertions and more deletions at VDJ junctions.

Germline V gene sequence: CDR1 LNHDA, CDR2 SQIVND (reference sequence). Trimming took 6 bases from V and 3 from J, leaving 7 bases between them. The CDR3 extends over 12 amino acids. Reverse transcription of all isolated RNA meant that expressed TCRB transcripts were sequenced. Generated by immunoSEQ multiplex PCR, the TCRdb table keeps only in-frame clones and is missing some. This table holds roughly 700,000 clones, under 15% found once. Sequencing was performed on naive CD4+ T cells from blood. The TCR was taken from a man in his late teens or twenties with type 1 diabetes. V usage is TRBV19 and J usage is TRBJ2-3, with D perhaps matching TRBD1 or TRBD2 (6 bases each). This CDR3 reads CASRGGTDTQYF. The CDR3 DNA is TGTGCCAGTAGAGGGGGGACAGATACGCAGTATTTT.